The 21 T cell receptor beta chains below were found in one sample sequenced in a study of cytomegalovirus exposure and HLA in healthy donors (dated by TCRdb to about 2017). The protocol used for the library was the immunoSEQ multiplex PCR assay. For the multiplex PCR, a mixture combining 60 forward primers for TCR Vbeta segments and 13 reverse primers for TCR Jbeta segments was used. Imported from immuneACCESS, the table was reduced by TCRdb to in-frame sequences with V and J called. These copies leave out some clones; in studies compared against another copy, an unresolved V gene accounts for under half, and the cause of the remainder is not known. The sample includes 120,000 or so clones, with 74% observed a single time. The ten largest account for approximately 6% of the sample. Sequencing input: PBMCs. These TCRs come from a woman aged 45 to 65 in good health and CMV-seropositive.

The chain employs TRBV10-3 and TRBJ1-1, with a tentative D call TRBD1 (5 bases). CDR1 and CDR2 (germline): ENHRY, SYGVKD. Between the trimmed V and J ends, which lost 4 bases and 1 base, there was a span of 10 bases. CDR3 length: 14 residues. The CDR3: CAISAGQGNTEAFF. DNA of the CDR3: TGTGCCATCAGTGCCGGCCAGGGGAACACTGAAGCTTTCTTT.

The CDR3 reads CASSQLGGYTF. The CDR3 DNA reads TGTGCCAGCAGCCAATTGGGCGGCTACACCTTC. The chain links TRBV16 to TRBJ1-2; no definite D call. V dropped 1 base and J dropped 8 bases, with 5 bases sitting between them. This CDR3 contains 11 residues. CDR1 and CDR2 from the germline V gene are KGHSY and FQNENV.

This chain links TRBV5-1 with TRBJ2-2, with 7 bases lining up with TRBD1. This CDR3 is 14 amino acids long. In germline, CDR1 is SGHRS, CDR2 YFSETQ. The J segment lost 5 bases and the V segment lost 1 base, leaving 2 bases of the junction unmatched. The DNA of the CDR3 is TGCGCCAGCAGCTTGACAGGGGTAACCGGGGAGCTGTTTTTT. Protein sequence: CASSLTGVTGELFF.

This clone was seen only a few times. CDR3 residues: CASSPLLAPDNEQFF. In DNA form, the CDR3 reads TGCGCCAGCAGCCCCTTACTAGCGCCTGACAATGAGCAGTTCTTC. The rearrangement links TRBV4-3 to TRBJ2-1; TRBD2 agrees at 7 bases. V trimming: 4 bases; J trimming: 5 bases; junction bases outside the gene matches: 8. The CDR3 runs 15 residues. Germline CDR1 reads LGHNA; CDR2 reads YSLEER.

The chain employs TRBV11-3 and TRBJ2-1, with 14 positions matching TRBD2. Germline CDR1 and CDR2: SGHNT and YENEEA. Germline trimming cut 3 bases from V and 8 bases from J; bases unmatched to any gene: 3. This CDR3 is built from 15 residues. CDR3 DNA sequence: TGTGCCAGCAGCTTGACTAGCGGGGGGGCTTATGAGCAGTTCTTC. As protein: CASSLTSGGAYEQFF. The complete variable domain, with remaining parts taken from reference TRBV11-3 and TRBJ2-1, reads EAGVVQSPRYKIIEKKQPVAFWCNPISGHNTLYWYLQNLGQGPELLIRYENEEAVDDSQLPKDRFSAERLKGVDSTLKIQPAELGDSAVYLCASSLTSGGAYEQFFGPGTRLTVL.

In its sample, this clone was seen a few times. The gene calls are TRBV11-2 and TRBJ1-6; 8 bases agree with TRBD1. The CDR3 extends over 15 amino acids. Trimming at V came to 6 bases and at J to 8 bases, leaving 9 bases not matched to a gene. CDR1 is SGHAT, CDR2 FQNNGV, per germline. Here the CDR3 reads CASSRTGTGYSPLHF. The DNA for the CDR3 is TGTGCCAGCAGTCGGACCGGGACAGGCTATTCACCCCTCCACTTT.

CDR3 amino acids: CASRDGLAGGTDTQYF. For the CDR3, the DNA is TGTGCCAGCAGGGACGGACTAGCGGGGGGAACAGATACGCAGTATTTT. This chain uses TRBV4-2 with TRBJ2-3, with TRBD2 identical over 14 bases. V gave up 6 bases and J gave up 3 bases; unmatched junction bases: 5. This CDR3 has 16 amino acids. Germline CDR1 reads LGHNA; CDR2 reads YNFKEQ.

The chain is built from TRBV7-6 and TRBJ2-7, with D possibly TRBD1 on 5 matching bases. With 1 base removed from V and 3 bases from J, the gap between germline ends came to 10 bases. Germline V gene sequence: CDR1 SGHVS, CDR2 FNYEAQ. The CDR3 is 14 residues long. The DNA for the CDR3 is TGTGCCAGCAGCTTAGGGAACAGGTACTACGAGCAGTACTTC. This codes for CASSLGNRYYEQYF.

There are many counts of this clone. Here the CDR3 DNA reads TGTGCCAGCGGAGGGATGGGGAACAGGGGGCATTCCGAGCAGTACTTC. This translates into CASGGMGNRGHSEQYF. The V call is TRBV5-4, the J call TRBJ2-7, with 9 bases matching TRBD1. CDR1 and CDR2 (germline): SGHNT, YYREEE (reference sequence). This CDR3 contains 16 residues. The V gene end was trimmed by 7 bases and the J gene end by 6 bases; junction bases not matched to a gene: 17. Variable domain in full (rest from reference TRBV5-4 and TRBJ2-7): ETGVTQSPTHLIKTRGQQVTLRCSSQSGHNTVSWYQQALGQGPQFIFQYYREEENGRGNFPPRFSGLQFPNYSSELNVNALELDDSALYLCASGGMGNRGHSEQYFGPGTRLTVT.

This rearrangement joins TRBV2 to TRBJ1-4; D is unresolved. The V end lost 4 bases, the J end lost 7 bases, and 13 bases lay between the germline ends. This CDR3 contains 14 residues. The germline V gene encodes CDR1 SNHLY and CDR2 FYNNEI. CDR3 coding DNA: TGTGCCAGCAGTGGCGGGAGAACGGGTGAAAAACTGTTTTTT. Amino acids: CASSGGRTGEKLFF.

V is TRBV11-3 and J is TRBJ2-3; D might be TRBD1 (5 bases). The V end lost 2 bases, the J end lost 1 base, and 19 bases lay between the germline ends. Germline V gene lookup returns CDR1 SGHNT and CDR2 YENEEA. The length of the CDR3 is 18 residues. In nucleotides, the CDR3 is TGTGCCAGCAGCTTAAGGGGCCCAGGGATATGGGGCACAGATACGCAGTATTTT. Residues: CASSLRGPGIWGTDTQYF.

The chain recombines TRBV19 with TRBJ1-6; tentatively, D is TRBD1 (5 bases). The CDR3 spans 17 residues. The V end was cut by 3 bases, the J end by 0 bases, with 12 bases between. Germline loops: CDR1 LNHDA, CDR2 SQIVND (reference sequence). The DNA of the CDR3 is TGTGCCAGTAGTATCCCGGGGGGGGACTCCTATAATTCACCCCTCCACTTT. Residues: CASSIPGGDSYNSPLHF. Together with reference TRBV19 and TRBJ1-6, the CDR3 gives the full variable domain: DGGITQSPKYLFRKEGQNVTLSCEQNLNHDAMYWYRQDPGQGLRLIYYSQIVNDFQKGDIAEGYSVSREKKESFPLTVTSAQKNPTAFYLCASSIPGGDSYNSPLHFGNGTRLTVT.

The chain recombines TRBV14 with TRBJ2-3, with a tentative D call TRBD1 (7 bases). CDR1 and CDR2 from the germline V gene are SGHDN and FVKESK. The V gene lost 4 bases and the J gene lost 2 bases, with 16 bases spanning the gap. CDR3 length equals 16 residues. The CDR3 DNA reads as TGTGCCAGCAGCCCTATGTTCAGGGGGGCCACAGATACGCAGTATTTT. Amino acid sequence: CASSPMFRGATDTQYF.

A single count supports this clone. The chain carries TRBV29-1 and TRBJ1-2; 9 bases fit TRBD1. The CDR3 has 14 residues. CDR1 SQVTM and CDR2 ANQGSEA come from the germline V gene. V lost 7 bases to trimming and J lost 7 bases; unmatched junction nucleotides: 13. Here the CDR3 DNA reads TGCAGCGGTTCCGACAGGGGGACATCCGGTGGCTACACCTTC. Its protein is CSGSDRGTSGGYTF.

The J gene is TRBJ1-1, the V gene TRBV11-3; no definite D call. The CDR3 has 13 residues. V lost 6 bases to trimming and J lost 1 base, with 9 bases between them. Germline V gives CDR1 SGHNT, CDR2 YENEEA. The CDR3 DNA sequence: TGTGCCAGCAGGGTGGACTGGAACACTGAAGCTTTCTTT. Translation: CASRVDWNTEAFF.

The chain links TRBV1 to TRBJ2-2; the DNA was not used to check the table's D call, TRBD2. TRBV1 is a known pseudogene. CDR3 size: 19 residues. The chain's CDR3 is CTSSQEGGTERGVPGELFF. The CDR3, as DNA: TGCACCAGCAGCCAAGAGGGGGGAACCGAGCGGGGGGTTCCCGGGGAGCTGTTTTTT.

This clone was observed a few times. This chain joins TRBV11-3 and TRBJ2-1, with 10 nucleotides matching TRBD1. Germline CDR1 reads SGHNT; CDR2 reads YENEEA. The CDR3 runs to 15 residues. V lost 4 bases and J lost 4; bases outside the gene matches: 4. CDR3 loop: CASSSDRGLYNEQFF. CDR3 bases: TGTGCCAGCAGCTCGGACAGGGGGTTGTACAATGAGCAGTTCTTC.

The chain employs TRBV6-1 and TRBJ2-7; 7 bases map to TRBD1. The germline V gene has CDR1 MNHNS and CDR2 SASEGT. The CDR3 runs to 13 residues. The junction had 3 bases not matched to a gene; V was cut back by 3 bases and J by 4 bases. Written as DNA, the CDR3 is TGTGCCAGCAGTGATTACAGGGGTTACGAGCAGTACTTC. Amino acid sequence: CASSDYRGYEQYF.

The chain employs TRBV27 and TRBJ1-2, with a possible D match to TRBD1 (6 bases). CDR1 is MNHEY, CDR2 SMNVEV, per germline (reference sequence). V was clipped by 6 bases and J by 8 bases, with 22 bases between them. This CDR3 is built from 15 residues. As DNA, the CDR3 is TGTGCCAGCAGACTGACGGGGGAGGGGGGGGGCGGCTACACCTTC. Amino acid sequence: CASRLTGEGGGGYTF.

V is TRBV6-5 and J is TRBJ2-7; 10 nucleotides match TRBD2. The CDR3 length is 16 residues. CDR1 is MNHEY, CDR2 SVGAGI, per germline. V dropped 2 bases and J dropped 2; count of bases not matched to a gene: 6. As DNA, the CDR3 is TGTGCCAGCAGTTACGGGGGAGCGGGGGGGGCCTACGAGCAGTACTTC. It is translated as CASSYGGAGGAYEQYF.

The chain recombines TRBV5-5 with TRBJ1-5, with 8 nucleotides matching TRBD1. The CDR3 has 16 amino acids. The V segment lost 4 bases and the J segment 1 base; nucleotides outside the gene matches: 7. Germline V lookup: CDR1 SGHKS, CDR2 YYEKEE (reference sequence). The CDR3, as DNA: TGTGCCAGCAGCGAGCAGGGGGCGCGGAGCAATCAGCCCCAGCATTTT. This codes for CASSEQGARSNQPQHF.